The 16 T cell receptor beta chains presented below share a single source sample, sequenced in a study of prognosis after radiotherapy for stage I lung cancer. From genomic DNA, TCR beta CDR3 was amplified by two-round multiplex PCR. Each TRBV and TRBJ gene had its own primer in the first PCR round. TCRdb analysed the multiplex PCR reads with MiXCR anew, one entry per CDR3 protein. Of more than 30,000 distinct CDR3 sequences listed, roughly 40% were seen once; the top ten hold 15%. This specimen consisted of PBMCs, obtained before or after stereotactic body radiation therapy (not recorded which). The source of these receptors is a donor at least 50 years old with non-small cell lung cancer.

This clonotype is classed as medium-sized. This sequence joins TRBV6-1 and TRBJ2-2; D call uncertain. Germline V lookup: CDR1 MNHNS, CDR2 SASEGT. Trimming took off 4 bases at V and 0 bases at J, with 12 bases between the two ends. The CDR3 totals 16 residues. CDR3 amino acids: CASSGASAPNTGELFF. CDR3 in DNA: TGTGCCAGCAGTGGGGCGAGCGCACCGAACACCGGGGAGCTGTTTTTT.

This clonotype is judged medium-sized. The chain carries TRBV28 and TRBJ1-3, with no clear D. This CDR3 is 14 amino acids long. V was clipped by 5 bases and J by 2 bases, with 10 bases between them. Germline CDR1 MDHEN, CDR2 SYDVKM. CDR3 sequence reads: CASSAYGAGNTIYF. The CDR3 DNA is TGTGCCAGCAGTGCCTATGGCGCTGGAAACACCATATATTTT. Looking up the rest from reference TRBV28 and TRBJ1-3 gives the full variable domain: DVKVTQSSRYLVKRTGEKVFLECVQDMDHENMFWYRQDPGLGLRLIYFSYDVKMKEKGDIPEGYSVSREKKERFSLILESASTNQTSMYLCASSAYGAGNTIYFGEGSWLTVV.

In regard to this clonotype: A far bigger clonotype differs at one base, so this is likely a read error. The chain uses TRBV27 and TRBJ1-6; D perhaps matches TRBD1 (6 bases). The V and J ends lost 7 bases and 7 bases respectively, with 20 bases between them. Germline lookup yields CDR1 MNHEY and CDR2 SMNVEV (reference sequence). This CDR3 is 16 amino acids long. CDR3 bases: TGTGCCAGCACCTCCCGGGGGCGCCTGGAGAATTCACCCCTCCACTTT. Amino acid sequence: CASTSRGRLENSPLHF.

This clonotype was observed at least ten times. V gene TRBV18 combines with J gene TRBJ2-5; 8 positions match TRBD1. This CDR3 has 16 amino acids. Germline V lookup: CDR1 KGHSH, CDR2 LQKENI. Losses at the gene ends were 2 bases for V and 2 bases for J; bases not matched to a gene: 7. CDR3 protein: CASSPEAGGTQETQYF. CDR3 nucleotide sequence: TGTGCCAGCTCACCAGAAGCAGGGGGCACACAAGAGACCCAGTACTTC.

This chain links TRBV20-1 with TRBJ1-5; D unclear. The V gene's germline CDR1 is DFQATT and CDR2 SNEGSKA (reference sequence). V was cut by 4 bases and J by 0 bases, with 7 bases left in between. CDR3 length: 13 amino acids. CDR3 protein: CSAKVYSNQPQHF. CDR3 in DNA: TGCAGTGCTAAGGTCTATAGCAATCAGCCCCAGCATTTT.

The chain has TRBV6-1 and TRBJ2-7, with 11 bases aligning to TRBD1. The CDR3 totals 14 residues. Per germline, CDR1 MNHNS and CDR2 SASEGT. Trimming took 6 bases from V and 7 from J; bases not matched to a gene: 8. As DNA, the CDR3 is TGTGCCAGCAGAACCGGGACAGGGGGTAATGAGCAGTACTTC. This codes for CASRTGTGGNEQYF.

This clonotype has at least ten counts. The chain employs TRBV9 and TRBJ1-2; no clear D. This CDR3 spans 15 amino acids. The germline V gene has CDR1 SGDLS and CDR2 YYNGEE. Trimming left V 3 bases short and J 4 bases short, with 16 bases between. CDR3 bases: TGTGCCAGCAGCGCCGGGCGAGGTCGTTCCTATGGCTACACCTTC. Amino acids: CASSAGRGRSYGYTF.

About this clonotype itself: The junction differs from germline at one of its ends, possibly a read error. The J gene is TRBJ2-1, the V gene TRBV24-1, with D perhaps given as TRBD1 or TRBD2 (5 bases each). Germline V gives CDR1 KGHDR, CDR2 SFDVKD. The length of the CDR3 is 19 residues. The CDR3 DNA reads as TGTGCCACCAGTTATTATCAACCGGGACGCACCCCCCCGTGGAATGATCAGTTCTTC. It is translated as CATSYYQPGRTPPWNDQFF.

This clonotype was seen just once. The V and J genes are TRBV12-3 or TRBV12-4 and TRBJ1-5, with unresolved D. Trimming left V 5 bases short and J 7 bases short, with 12 bases between. The CDR3 contains 13 residues. CDR3 in amino acids: CASSPVSGQPQHF. The CDR3 DNA sequence: TGTGCCAGCAGTCCCGTGTCTGGCCAGCCCCAGCATTTT.

A note on this clonotype: Possible read error: a much larger clone is one base away. The gene calls are TRBV3-1 and TRBJ2-1; a weak D match, TRBD2 (6 bases). Germline CDR1 LGHDT, CDR2 YNNKEL (reference sequence). The CDR3 consists of 15 residues. DNA for the CDR3: TGTTCCAGCAGCCAAGCCCCACTAGCTACCACTGAGCAGTTCTTC. This translates into CSSSQAPLATTEQFF.

In the case of this clonotype: A junction boundary mismatches the germline segment, possibly from a read error. The rearrangement joins TRBV9 to TRBJ2-7; D tentatively fits TRBD1 or TRBD2 (7 bases each). CDR3 length equals 15 residues. Looked up from germline, CDR1 is SGDLS and CDR2 is YYNGEE. CDR3 protein: CSSWRGGTDSYEQYF. In DNA, the CDR3 is TGTTCCAGCTGGAGGGGGGGGACAGATTCCTACGAGCAGTACTTC.

The V gene is TRBV6-4, the J gene TRBJ2-7, with 14 bases identical to TRBD2. Germline CDR1 MRHNA, CDR2 SNTAGT. V trimming: 10 bases; J trimming: 4 bases; junction bases outside the gene matches: 12. The CDR3 consists of 16 residues. In nucleotides, the CDR3 is TGTGCCACCGACCGGGGACTAGCGGGAGCGGAGTACGAGCAGTACTTC. This encodes CATDRGLAGAEYEQYF.

Regarding this clonotype: It differs at one base from a far larger clone, so likely a read error. The genes are TRBV12-5 and TRBJ2-5; TRBD2 aligns across 8 bases. The end of the DNA fits TRBJ2-1 better, so the J call may be wrong. The CDR3 loop spans 15 amino acids. Germline V CDR1 and CDR2: LGHNT, FRNRAP. This CDR3 is CASGLDVAGYNEQFF. CDR3 sequence (DNA): TGTGCTAGTGGTTTGGATGTAGCGGGATACAATGAGCAGTTCTTC.

In this sample, this clonotype turned up many times. A read error may explain this, as a much larger clone is one base away. The V gene is TRBV24-1, the J gene TRBJ2-7, with 8 bases identical to TRBD2. CDR1 and CDR2 (germline): KGHDR, SFDVKD. The CDR3 totals 12 residues. CDR3 amino acids: CATSDPGGERYF. CDR3 sequence (DNA): TGTGCCACCAGTGACCCGGGGGGGGAGCGGTACTTC.

This clonotype appeared many times. The V and J genes are TRBV5-1 and TRBJ2-1; 7 bases map to TRBD1. Germline V gene lookup returns CDR1 SGHRS and CDR2 YFSETQ. With 3 bases clipped from V and 2 bases from J, the junction kept 5 bases outside the gene matches. The CDR3 runs to 15 residues. CDR3 sequence: CASSSSGTAYNEQFF. As DNA, the CDR3 is TGCGCCAGCAGCTCCTCCGGGACAGCCTACAATGAGCAGTTCTTC.

In its sample, this clonotype was seen a few times. The rearrangement uses TRBV6-5 and TRBJ1-1; D ambiguous. The CDR3 spans 13 residues. V lost 4 bases, J lost 0 bases, and 6 bases lay in between. CDR1 MNHEY and CDR2 SVGAGI come from the germline V gene. CDR3 in DNA: TGTGCCAGCAGTTGGGCGGTGAACACTGAAGCTTTCTTT. This codes for CASSWAVNTEAFF.